This T cell receptor beta chain was captured by sequencing in a study of blood T cell repertoires in COVID-19. Profiling relied on immunoSEQ multiplex PCR, and the TCRdb table lists in-frame clones only, not all of them. The repertoire holds some 110,000 clones, with around nine tenths as singletons. Germline CDR1 reads SGHDT; CDR2 reads YYEEEE. The CDR3 is 18 residues long. V was pared by 3 bases and J by 3 bases, with 18 bases of the junction left unmatched. This TCR came from a middle-aged man with acute or convalescent COVID-19. Sequencing used peripheral blood. This chain connects TRBV5-6 to TRBJ2-7, with 7 bases identical to TRBD2. The CDR3 DNA reads as TGTGCCAGCAGCTCGGGGGGTAGGGCAGGGCGAGGGGACTACGAGCAGTACTTC. Translation: CASSSGGRAGRGDYEQYF.